The clone carrying this T cell receptor beta chain was observed a single time. The antigen remains unidentified. The data derive from a study of cytomegalovirus exposure and HLA in healthy donors. The PCR employed 60 Vbeta primers together with 13 Jbeta primers. Clones were read by immunoSEQ multiplex PCR, and TCRdb kept only the in-frame ones, dropping some. This sample has over 100,000 clones, with around 73% found just once. Study conclusions and caveats: The likely explanation for a cluster of highly shared sequence variants was sequencing artifact.

The sample was PBMCs. This receptor was identified in a man between 40 and 49 years old in good health and CMV-seronegative.

This CDR3 reads CASSLAGQAYNEKLFF. The DNA for the CDR3 is TGCGCCAGCAGCTTGGCGGGACAGGCATATAATGAAAAACTGTTTTTT. The chain uses TRBV5-1 and TRBJ1-4, with 8 bases that match TRBD1. Trimming cost V 0 bases and J 4 bases; bases outside gene matches: 5. Germline loops: CDR1 SGHRS, CDR2 YFSETQ. The CDR3 is 16 amino acids.